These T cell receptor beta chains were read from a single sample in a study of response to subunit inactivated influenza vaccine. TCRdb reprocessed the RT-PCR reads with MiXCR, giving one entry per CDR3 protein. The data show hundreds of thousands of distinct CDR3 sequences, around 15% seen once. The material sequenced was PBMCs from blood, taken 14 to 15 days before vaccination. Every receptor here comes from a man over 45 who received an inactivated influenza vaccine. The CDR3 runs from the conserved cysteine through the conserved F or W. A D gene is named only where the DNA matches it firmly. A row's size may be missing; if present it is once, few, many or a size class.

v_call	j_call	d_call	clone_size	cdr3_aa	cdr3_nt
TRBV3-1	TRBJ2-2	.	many	CASSQVKPGPLMGELFF	TGTGCCAGCAGCCAAGTGAAGCCGGGACCCCTTATGGGGGAGCTGTTTTTT
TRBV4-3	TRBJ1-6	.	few	CASSQDWTYNSPLHF	TGCGCCAGCAGCCAAGATTGGACCTATAATTCACCCCTCCACTTT
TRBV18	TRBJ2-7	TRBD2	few	CASSPPSGTSGTYEQYF	TGTGCCAGCTCACCACCTTCCGGGACTAGCGGGACCTACGAGCAGTACTTC
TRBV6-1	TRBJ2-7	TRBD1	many	CASRSLRGNTYEQYF	TGTGCCAGCAGATCTCTCAGGGGGAATACCTACGAGCAGTACTTC
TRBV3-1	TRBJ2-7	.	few	CASSQGPFSNSYEQYF	TGTGCCAGCAGCCAAGGTCCATTTTCAAACTCCTACGAGCAGTACTTC
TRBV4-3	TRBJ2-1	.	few	CASSQDRGSPTNEQFF	TGCGCCAGCAGCCAAGATCGAGGTTCCCCCACCAATGAGCAGTTCTTC
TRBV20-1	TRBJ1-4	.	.	CSARTAIPLQKLFF	TGCAGTGCTAGGACAGCGATCCCCTTGCAAAAACTGTTTTTT
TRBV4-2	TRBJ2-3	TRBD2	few	CASSQEGLADRTDTQYF	TGTGCCAGCAGCCAAGAGGGACTAGCGGACCGCACAGATACGCAGTATTTT
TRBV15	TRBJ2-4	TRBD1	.	CATGDRLIKNIQYF	TGTGCCACCGGGGACAGATTAATCAAAAACATTCAGTACTTC
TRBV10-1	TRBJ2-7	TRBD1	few	CASSEGDRGHEQYF	TGCGCCAGCAGTGAAGGAGACAGGGGCCACGAGCAGTACTTC
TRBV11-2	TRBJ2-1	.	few	CASSLGTETASYNEQFF	TGTGCCAGCAGCTTAGGGACGGAAACAGCCTCCTACAATGAGCAGTTCTTC
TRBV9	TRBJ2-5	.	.	CASSARSGPGTQYF	TGTGCCAGCAGCGCCCGGAGTGGCCCCGGGACCCAGTACTTC
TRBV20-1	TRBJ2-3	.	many	CSARDLARDTQYF	TGCAGTGCTAGAGATCTAGCAAGAGATACGCAGTATTTT
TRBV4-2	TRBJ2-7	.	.	CASSQDLPGHFYEQYF	TGTGCCAGCAGCCAAGACCTCCCGGGACACTTCTACGAGCAGTACTTC
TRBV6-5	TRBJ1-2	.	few	CASSYKGFRNYGYTF	TGTGCCAGCAGTTACAAGGGGTTTAGAAACTATGGCTACACCTTC
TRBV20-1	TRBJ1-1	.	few	CSALGGAAPEAFF	TGCAGTGCCCTAGGGGGAGCAGCCCCTGAAGCTTTCTTT
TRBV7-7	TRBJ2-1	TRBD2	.	CASSPTSGGLGEQFF	TGTGCTAGCAGTCCTACTAGCGGGGGCTTAGGTGAGCAGTTCTTC
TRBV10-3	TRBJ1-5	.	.	CAISQGNGNQPQHF	TGTGCCATCAGTCAGGGGAACGGTAATCAGCCCCAGCATTTT
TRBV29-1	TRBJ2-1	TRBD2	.	CSVSTGGPHEQFF	TGCAGCGTGTCGACGGGAGGGCCCCATGAGCAGTTCTTC
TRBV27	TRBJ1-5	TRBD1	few	CASSPQGRSNQPQHF	TGTGCCAGCAGTCCACAGGGGCGTAGCAATCAGCCCCAGCATTTT
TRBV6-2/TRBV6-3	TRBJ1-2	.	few	CASSYAENYGYTF	TGTGCCAGCAGTTACGCGGAAAACTATGGCTACACCTTC
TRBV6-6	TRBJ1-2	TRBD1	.	CASSRDREYGYTF	TGTGCCAGCAGTCGGGACAGGGAGTATGGCTACACCTTC
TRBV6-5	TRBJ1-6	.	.	CASSYSPGLDSPLHF	TGTGCCAGCAGTTACTCTCCCGGTTTGGATTCACCCCTCCACTTT
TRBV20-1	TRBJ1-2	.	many	CSARPGHLGGYTF	TGCAGTGCTCGCCCCGGACACCTTGGGGGCTACACCTTC
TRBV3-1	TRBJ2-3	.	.	CASSQVRIPGADTQYF	TGTGCCAGCAGCCAAGTGCGTATCCCAGGGGCAGATACGCAGTATTTT
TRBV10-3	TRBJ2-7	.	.	CAISGTGYEQYF	TGTGCCATCAGCGGGACGGGCTACGAGCAGTACTTC
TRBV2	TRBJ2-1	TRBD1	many	CASSEGQGKYNEQFF	TGTGCCAGCAGTGAGGGACAGGGGAAGTACAATGAGCAGTTCTTC
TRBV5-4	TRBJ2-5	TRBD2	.	CASKSGGAETQYF	TGTGCCAGCAAAAGCGGGGGGGCAGAGACCCAGTACTTC
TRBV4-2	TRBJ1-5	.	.	CASSGEPVYSNQPQHF	TGTGCCAGCTCAGGTGAGCCCGTCTATAGCAATCAGCCCCAGCATTTT
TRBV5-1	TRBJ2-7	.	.	CASSLTDSIFYEQYF	TGCGCCAGCAGCTTGACAGACTCAATTTTCTACGAGCAGTACTTC
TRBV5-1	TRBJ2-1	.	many	CASSLAGRALGYNEQFF	TGCGCCAGCAGCTTGGCCGGTAGAGCCCTAGGGTACAATGAGCAGTTCTTC
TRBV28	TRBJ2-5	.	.	CASSLNGRVRETQYF	TGTGCCAGCAGTTTAAACGGCAGGGTGAGGGAGACCCAGTACTTC
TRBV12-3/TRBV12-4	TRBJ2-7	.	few	CASSLVIVLQGSTYEQYF	TGTGCCAGCAGTTTAGTAATCGTTCTCCAGGGGAGCACCTACGAGCAGTACTTC
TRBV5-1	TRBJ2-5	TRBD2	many	CASRLAGQETQYF	TGCGCCAGCCGACTAGCGGGACAAGAGACCCAGTACTTC
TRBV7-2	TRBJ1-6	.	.	CASSLNRGSGSPLHF	TGTGCCAGCAGCTTAAATCGGGGGAGTGGTTCACCCCTCCACTTT
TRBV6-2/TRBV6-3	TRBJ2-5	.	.	CASSPPPGETQYF	TGTGCCAGCAGTCCACCGCCGGGAGAGACCCAGTACTTC
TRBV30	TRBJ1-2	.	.	CAWSVAVYGYTF	TGTGCCTGGAGTGTAGCAGTTTATGGCTACACCTTC
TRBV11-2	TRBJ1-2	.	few	CASSLTPRGGYGYTF	TGTGCCAGCAGTTTAACCCCCCGGGGTGGCTATGGCTACACCTTC